This TCR beta chain is drawn from a study of shared clonotypes between healthy human individuals. Study results and limitations: Represented genetic and exposure-history diversity was restricted by having few donors.

Notes on this clone: Antigen: not known.

There are 14 residues in the CDR3. V shed 7 bases, J shed 6 bases, and the junction held 11 bases outside the gene matches. The germline gives CDR1 MNHEY, CDR2 SMNVEV (reference sequence). The method was immunoSEQ multiplex PCR; TCRdb's version includes in-frame clones alone and lacks a portion of them. Of roughly 2,300,000 clones in the sample, 80% to 95% are singletons; the top ten hold more than 0.35%. Donors comprised healthy HIV-negative adults lacking recent acute infections or vaccinations. V is TRBV27 and J is TRBJ2-7; 8 bases line up with TRBD2. The receptor's source is a young man in good health. Some clones in this sample may be carry-over from other donors' samples. The sequenced sample consisted of naive CD4+ T cells from PBMCs. As to subset: CD45RA+ positively selected. CDR3 DNA sequence: TGTGCCAGCACAGGAGCGGGGGCCCCCCTCGAGCAGTACTTC. It is translated as CASTGAGAPLEQYF.